This TCR beta chain came from a study of identical twins. Overall study results and limits: Twins shared beta out-of-frame sequences in excess, but this excess was weaker. There were fewer insertions in abundant cord blood beta clonotypes, but memory repertoires showed no such pattern.

A word on this clonotype: The antigen is unknown.

TCRdb reprocessed the 5' RACE reads with MiXCR, giving one entry per CDR3 protein. Of about 700,000 distinct CDR3 sequences in the sample, 8.5% to 9% were seen once. The germline V gene encodes CDR1 LGHNA and CDR2 YSLEER. This CDR3 comprises 19 residues. Trimming cost V 0 bases and J 4 bases; bases outside gene matches: 15. Each donor (without exception) was a healthy Caucasian. The same specimen was also included in a second study, on yellow fever vaccine responses in identical twins. This second study notes: Twins' vaccine T cell responses were reported to seem partly convergent and partly personalized.

V usage is TRBV4-3 and J usage is TRBJ2-3; TRBD2 aligns across 8 bases. Sequencing was done on a sample of PBMCs. This TCR was recovered from a woman aged 18-29 years in good health. The CDR3 coding sequence is TGCGCCAGCAGCCAAGATCTTTACGGTGGAGCGGGAGTTTCAGATACGCAGTATTTT. Translation: CASSQDLYGGAGVSDTQYF.